This TCR beta chain stems from a study of OX40 agonist ivuxolimab in advanced cancers. CDR3 length equals 12 residues. From germline, CDR1 is ENHRY and CDR2 SYGVKD. Trimming stripped 5 bases from V and 6 bases from J, with 8 bases between. Produced via immunoSEQ multiplex PCR; TCRdb's table is partial and in-frame only. The sample contains thousands of clones, roughly 70% of which appear only once. This receptor was identified in an adult with an advanced solid tumor such as melanoma, head and neck, liver or kidney cancer. This chain joins TRBV10-3 and TRBJ2-1; D might be TRBD1 (5 bases). Sequences were derived from CD4+ or CD8+ T cells sorted from blood, sampled in a trial of the OX40 agonist ivuxolimab. In DNA form, the CDR3 reads TGTGCCATCAGTTCCGACAGCAATGAGCAGTTCTTC. This translates into CAISSDSNEQFF.